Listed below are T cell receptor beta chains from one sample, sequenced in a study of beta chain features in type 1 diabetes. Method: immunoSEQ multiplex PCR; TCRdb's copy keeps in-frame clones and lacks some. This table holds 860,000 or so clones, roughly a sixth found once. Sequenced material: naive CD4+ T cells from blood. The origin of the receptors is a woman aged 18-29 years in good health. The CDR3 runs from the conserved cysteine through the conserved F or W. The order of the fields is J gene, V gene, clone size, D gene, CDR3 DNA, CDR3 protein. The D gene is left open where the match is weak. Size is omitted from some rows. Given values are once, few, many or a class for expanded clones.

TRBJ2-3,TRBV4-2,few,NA,TGTGCCAGCAGCCAAGTCTCGCGGGGATCCCTCACAGATACGCAGTATTTT,CASSQVSRGSLTDTQYF
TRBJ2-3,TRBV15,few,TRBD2,TGTGCCACCAGCACCTCCATAGCGGGAGGGCCCACAGATACGCAGTATTTT,CATSTSIAGGPTDTQYF
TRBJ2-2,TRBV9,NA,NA,TGTGCCAGCAGCGTAGATAAGGGGGCCGGGGAGCTGTTTTTT,CASSVDKGAGELFF
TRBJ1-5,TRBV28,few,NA,TGTGCCAGCAGTTTTTTAAACAGGGAGAGTTATAGCAATCAGCCCCAGCATTTT,CASSFLNRESYSNQPQHF
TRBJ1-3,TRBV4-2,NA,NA,TGTGCCAGCAGCCGGCGACCACTAGGAAACACCATATATTTT,CASSRRPLGNTIYF
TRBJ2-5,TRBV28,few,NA,TGTGCCAGCAGCTGGTTTATAGGTCAGACCCAGTACTTC,CASSWFIGQTQYF
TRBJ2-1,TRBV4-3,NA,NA,TGCGCCAGCAGCCAAGATTTGGGGCGTGGCGTACTTGAGCAGTTCTTC,CASSQDLGRGVLEQFF
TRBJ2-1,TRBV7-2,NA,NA,TGTGCCAGCAGCCTCGATCGCAATGAGCAGTTCTTC,CASSLDRNEQFF
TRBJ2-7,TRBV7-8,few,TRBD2,TGTGCCAGCAACACTATCTCGCGGGGGTCTGGGGAGCAGTACTTC,CASNTISRGSGEQYF
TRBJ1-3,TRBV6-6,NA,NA,TGTGCCAGCAGTAGCAGGGGTGACACCATATATTTT,CASSSRGDTIYF
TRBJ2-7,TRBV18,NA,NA,TGTGCCAGCTCACCACCGAGCGGACGGGGGACCAGCGAGCAGTACTTC,CASSPPSGRGTSEQYF
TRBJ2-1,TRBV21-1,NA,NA,TGTGCCAGCAGCAAAGTGACTAGCGGGCCTGACAATGAGCAGTTCTTC,CASSKVTSGPDNEQFF
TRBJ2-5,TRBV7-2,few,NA,TGTGCCAGCAGCTTAAGGCCACCCGGGGGCCAAGAGACCCAGTACTTC,CASSLRPPGGQETQYF
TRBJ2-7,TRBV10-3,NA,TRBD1,TGTGCCATCAGTGATCGGGGACAGGGAAGCGAGCAGTACTTC,CAISDRGQGSEQYF
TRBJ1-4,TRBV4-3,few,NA,TGCGCCAGCAGCCAGGCTCCGGACGGTTATAATGAAAAACTGTTTTTT,CASSQAPDGYNEKLFF
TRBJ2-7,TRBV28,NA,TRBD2,TGTGCCAGCAGTTCAGAAACCGGGACTAGCGGGAGGGCCCTAAGGTACGAGCAGTACTTC,CASSSETGTSGRALRYEQYF
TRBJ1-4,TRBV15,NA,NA,TGTGCCACCAGCAGAGACGTGACGGGGGGTGAAAAACTGTTTTTT,CATSRDVTGGEKLFF
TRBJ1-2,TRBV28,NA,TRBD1,TGTGCCAGCAGTTCCCCCGGACAGGAGTACACCTTC,CASSSPGQEYTF
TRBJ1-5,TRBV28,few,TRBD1,TGTGCCAGCAGTTTACCCAATCTCCGGACAGGGGGCTTAAATCAGCCCCAGCATTTT,CASSLPNLRTGGLNQPQHF
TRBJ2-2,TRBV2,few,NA,TGTGCCAGCGCCTATGGAGGCACCGGGGAGCTGTTTTTT,CASAYGGTGELFF
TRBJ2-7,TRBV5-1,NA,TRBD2,TGCGCCAGCAGTACGTCTAGCGGAACCTACGAGCAGTACTTC,CASSTSSGTYEQYF
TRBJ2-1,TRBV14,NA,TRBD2,TGTGCCAGCAGCCTAAGACTAGCGGGAGTCAATGAGCAGTTCTTC,CASSLRLAGVNEQFF
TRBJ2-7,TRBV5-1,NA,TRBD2,TGCGCCAGCAGCCCCGTAGCGGGAACCTCCTACGAGCAGTACTTC,CASSPVAGTSYEQYF
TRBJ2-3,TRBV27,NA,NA,TGTGCCAGCAGTTTAGAACCTAGATCAGATACGCAGTATTTT,CASSLEPRSDTQYF
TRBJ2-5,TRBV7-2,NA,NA,TGTGCCAGCAGTGAGGGGCGGGGTGAGACCCAGTACTTC,CASSEGRGETQYF
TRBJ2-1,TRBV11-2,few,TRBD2,TGTGCCAGCAGCGGGAGGGCCAACAATGAGCAGTTCTTC,CASSGRANNEQFF
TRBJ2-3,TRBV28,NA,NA,TGTGCCAGCAGCCTTGGGTCTAGCACAGATACGCAGTATTTT,CASSLGSSTDTQYF
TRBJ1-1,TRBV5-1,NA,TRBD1,TGCGCCAGCAGTAGGGGGCTTGACACTGAAGCTTTCTTT,CASSRGLDTEAFF
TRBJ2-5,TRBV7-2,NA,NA,TGTGCCAGCAGCCGGACATCTTTCGGGGGAGAGACCCAGTACTTC,CASSRTSFGGETQYF
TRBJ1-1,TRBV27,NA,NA,TGTGCCAGCAGTTTTACAGTGAACACTGAAGCTTTCTTT,CASSFTVNTEAFF
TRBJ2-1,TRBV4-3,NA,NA,TGCGCCAGCAGCCAATTCGATTTTGGAGCGCGGAGCGGTAGTATTTATGAGCAGTTCTTC,CASSQFDFGARSGSIYEQFF
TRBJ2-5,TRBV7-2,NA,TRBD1,TGTGCCAGCAGCTGGGATAGGGGGCCGCAGTACTTC,CASSWDRGPQYF
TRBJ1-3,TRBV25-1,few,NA,TGTGCCAGCAGTGAACAGGGGTCCTCTGGAAACACCATATATTTT,CASSEQGSSGNTIYF
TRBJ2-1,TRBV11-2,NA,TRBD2,TGTGCCAGCAGCTTAGCCGGGACTAGCGTAAATGAGCAGTTCTTC,CASSLAGTSVNEQFF
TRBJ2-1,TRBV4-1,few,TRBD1,TGCGCCAGCAGCCAGGGTACCGGGACAGGGAACTACAATGAGCAGTTCTTC,CASSQGTGTGNYNEQFF
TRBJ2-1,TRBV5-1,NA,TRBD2,TGCGCCAGCAGTCTAGCGGATCCACGAGGAAATGAGCAGTTCTTC,CASSLADPRGNEQFF
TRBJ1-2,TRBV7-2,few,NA,TGTGCCAGCAGCTCGCGGTTTTTACATGGCTACACCTTC,CASSSRFLHGYTF
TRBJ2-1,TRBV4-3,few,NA,TGCGCCAGCAGCCAAGAGGGACATGAGCAGTTCTTC,CASSQEGHEQFF
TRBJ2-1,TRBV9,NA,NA,TGTGCCAGCAGCGGAGCGTCGTTCCTCGGCGAGCAGTTCTTC,CASSGASFLGEQFF
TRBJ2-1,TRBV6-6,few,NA,TGTGCCAGCAGTTACCTTGCTGGGGTCAACAATGAGCAGTTCTTC,CASSYLAGVNNEQFF
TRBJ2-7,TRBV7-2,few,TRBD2,TGTGCCAGCAGCCGCATGGCTAGCGGGATCTACGAGCAGTACTTC,CASSRMASGIYEQYF
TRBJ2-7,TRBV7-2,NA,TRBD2,TGTGCCAGCAGCTTCTCACGGGAGGGCCCGTACGAGCAGTACTTC,CASSFSREGPYEQYF
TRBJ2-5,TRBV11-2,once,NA,TGTGCCAGCAGCAAAACGGGGGGCGGAATCCAAGAGACCCAGTACTTC,CASSKTGGGIQETQYF
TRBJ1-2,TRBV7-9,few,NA,TGTGCCAGCAGCTTAGCGCGGGGGAATGGCTACACCTTC,CASSLARGNGYTF
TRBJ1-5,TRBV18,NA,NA,TGTGCCAGCTCCCCGCGGGGGTCCCGCAATCAGCCCCAGCATTTT,CASSPRGSRNQPQHF
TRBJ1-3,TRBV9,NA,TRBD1,TGTGCCAGCGGCCGGGACAGTCGGAGAAACACCATATATTTT,CASGRDSRRNTIYF
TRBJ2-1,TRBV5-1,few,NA,TGCGCCAGCAGCTTGTTACAAGGGAGGTACAATGAGCAGTTCTTC,CASSLLQGRYNEQFF
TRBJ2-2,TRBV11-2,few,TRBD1,TGTGCCAGCAGCGTGTCCTACAGGGGGCTCCCCGGGGAGCTGTTTTTT,CASSVSYRGLPGELFF
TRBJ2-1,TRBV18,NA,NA,TGTGCCAGCTCACTCTCTATCAGCTCCTACAATGAGCAGTTCTTC,CASSLSISSYNEQFF
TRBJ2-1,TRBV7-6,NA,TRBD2,TGTGCCAGCAGCAGGTTGGCTAGCGGGAGTGCTTACAATGAGCAGTTCTTC,CASSRLASGSAYNEQFF
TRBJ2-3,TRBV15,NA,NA,TGTGCCACCAGCAGAGACACCTTGGGGGGCACAGATACGCAGTATTTT,CATSRDTLGGTDTQYF
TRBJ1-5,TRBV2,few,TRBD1,TGTGCCACCGGGGGGACAGGGCCCAATCAGCCCCAGCATTTT,CATGGTGPNQPQHF
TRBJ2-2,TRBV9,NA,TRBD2,TGTGCCAGCAGCACGACGGGACTAGCACGTTCCGGGGAGCTGTTTTTT,CASSTTGLARSGELFF